The clone carrying this T cell receptor beta chain came up many times. This sample was included in a study of spatial heterogeneity in lung cancer. Study-level information: Among detected sequences, beta-chain ones consistently exceeded alpha-chain ones in number.

As for time point: blood at routine non-recurrence follow-up after resection. In each case, whole RNA from tumor, nontumor lung or frozen PBMC was sequenced unsorted. TCRdb called the 5' RACE reads again in MiXCR, with one record for every CDR3 protein. The sample holds roughly 120,000 distinct CDR3 sequences, 12% seen once. The V end was cut by 4 bases, the J end by 3 bases, with 13 bases between. The CDR3 has 13 residues. Per germline, CDR1 SQVTM and CDR2 ANQGSEA. The clonotype was recovered from a male donor with early-stage non-small cell lung cancer. The sample here was PBMCs, taken at follow-up. The rearrangement joins TRBV29-1 to TRBJ2-7, with no clear D. This chain's CDR3 is CSVAYGGRYEQYF. Written as DNA, the CDR3 is TGCAGCGTTGCCTATGGTGGGCGCTACGAGCAGTACTTC.